One sample yielded the 4 T cell receptor beta chains listed below, sequenced in a study of T cell responses to AZD1222 COVID-19 vaccine (dated by TCRdb to the early 2020s). The library was prepared using the immunoSEQ multiplex PCR assay. TCRdb obtained this table from immuneACCESS and retained in-frame rearrangements with V and J assigned. These tables miss some clones; where compared with another copy, unresolved V genes account for less than half of the shortfall, and the remainder is unexplained. Counted in this sample were approximately 110,000 clones; about 87% of them appeared once. 4% to 4.5% of the sample belongs to the ten largest clones. The sample's time point label, in plain terms: baseline before first vaccination. This specimen consisted of peripheral blood, obtained on day 0 of AZD1222 vaccination. The receptors stem from an adult in good health.

This clone appeared a few times. The chain combines TRBV7-2 with TRBJ1-2; weak D call: TRBD1 (6 bases). The CDR3 is 16 amino acids. Germline V lookup: CDR1 SGHTA, CDR2 FQGNSA. Between the trimmed V and J ends, which lost 5 bases and 7 bases, there was a span of 23 bases. CDR3 loop: CASSPQHEGGTVGYTF. As DNA, the CDR3 is TGTGCCAGCAGCCCCCAGCATGAAGGGGGAACTGTTGGCTACACCTTC.

This chain links TRBV19 with TRBJ2-5; 8 bases map to TRBD1. The trim removed 6 bases at V and 1 base at J, leaving 10 bases unmatched. Looked up from germline, CDR1 is LNHDA and CDR2 is SQIVND (reference sequence). The CDR3 totals 16 residues. CDR3 region: CASRVSPGQGQETQYF. The CDR3, as DNA: TGTGCCAGTAGAGTATCTCCCGGACAGGGCCAAGAGACCCAGTACTTC. Together with reference TRBV19 and TRBJ2-5, the CDR3 gives the full variable domain: DGGITQSPKYLFRKEGQNVTLSCEQNLNHDAMYWYRQDPGQGLRLIYYSQIVNDFQKGDIAEGYSVSREKKESFPLTVTSAQKNPTAFYLCASRVSPGQGQETQYFGPGTRLLVL.

The genes are TRBV2 and TRBJ1-5; D uncertain. The CDR3 is made up of 11 amino acids. The germline CDR1 and CDR2 sequences are SNHLY and FYNNEI. Trimming shortened V by 6 bases and J by 9 bases, and 9 bases separated the two germline ends. CDR3 residues: CASRYSSPQHF. Written as DNA, the CDR3 is TGTGCCAGCAGGTACAGTTCGCCCCAGCATTTT.

The CDR3 coding sequence is TGTGCCAGTACTCCATCCGACACCTTTAATTCACCCCTCCACTTT. Translating gives CASTPSDTFNSPLHF. The chain carries TRBV19 and TRBJ1-6, with D unresolved. Between the trimmed V and J ends, which lost 7 bases and 6 bases, there was a span of 16 bases. The CDR3 has 15 residues. Germline V gives CDR1 LNHDA, CDR2 SQIVND (reference sequence).